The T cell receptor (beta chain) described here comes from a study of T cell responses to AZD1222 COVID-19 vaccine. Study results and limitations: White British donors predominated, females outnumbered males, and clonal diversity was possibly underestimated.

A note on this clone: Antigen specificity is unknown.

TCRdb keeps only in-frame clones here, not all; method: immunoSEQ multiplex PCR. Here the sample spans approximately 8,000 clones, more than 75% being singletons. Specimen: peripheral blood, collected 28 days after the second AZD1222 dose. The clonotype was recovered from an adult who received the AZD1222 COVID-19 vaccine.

Here the CDR3 DNA reads TGTGCCAGCAGCTTATTCGACGGCTACGAGCAGTACTTC. It translates to CASSLFDGYEQYF. V gene TRBV11-2 combines with J gene TRBJ2-7; D gene unclear. The V gene lost 2 bases and the J gene lost 3 bases, with 8 bases spanning the gap. This CDR3 is built from 13 residues. CDR1 is SGHAT, CDR2 FQNNGV, per germline.